This T cell receptor (beta chain) was recorded in a study of blood T cells in healthy people across ages. The study, taken as a whole, reports: While age rose, TCR beta diversity per million T cells dropped in a roughly linear way.

Germline trimming cut 6 bases from V and 2 bases from J; bases unmatched to any gene: 6. This CDR3 has 14 residues. Sample-barcoded 5' priming and a J-beta primer mix drove a second PCR of 7 to 11 cycles. Every cDNA molecule bore a tag from a template-switch adaptor containing 12 random nucleotides. TCRdb reanalysed the 5' RACE reads using MiXCR and keeps one entry per CDR3 protein. The data show almost 1 million distinct CDR3 sequences, with approximately 50% seen just once and about a fifth held by the top ten. The people who gave samples were healthy Caucasians from Russia, aged roughly 6 to 95. Each sample used at least 6.5 million PBMCs. This clonotype was seen a few times. What it recognizes is unknown.

V gene TRBV12-3 or TRBV12-4 combines with J gene TRBJ1-1; 7 nucleotides align to TRBD1. The TCR sequence derives from a woman aged 55-69 years in good health. The material sequenced was blood. For the CDR3, the DNA is TGTGCCAGCAGACTTGACAGGGCCAACACTGAAGCTTTCTTT. This sequence encodes CASRLDRANTEAFF.